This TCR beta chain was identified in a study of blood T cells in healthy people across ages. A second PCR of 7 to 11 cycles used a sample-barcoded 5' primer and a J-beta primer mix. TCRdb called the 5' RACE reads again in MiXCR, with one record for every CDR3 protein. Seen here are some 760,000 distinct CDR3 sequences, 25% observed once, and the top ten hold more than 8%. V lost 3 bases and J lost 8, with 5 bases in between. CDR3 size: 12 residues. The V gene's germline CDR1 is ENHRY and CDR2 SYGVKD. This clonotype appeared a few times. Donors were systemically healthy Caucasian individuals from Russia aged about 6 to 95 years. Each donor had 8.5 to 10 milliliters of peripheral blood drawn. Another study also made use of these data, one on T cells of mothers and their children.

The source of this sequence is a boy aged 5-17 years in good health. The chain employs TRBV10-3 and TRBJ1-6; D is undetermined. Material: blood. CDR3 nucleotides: TGTGCCATCAGTGATGGGGATTCACCCCTCCACTTT. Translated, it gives CAISDGDSPLHF.